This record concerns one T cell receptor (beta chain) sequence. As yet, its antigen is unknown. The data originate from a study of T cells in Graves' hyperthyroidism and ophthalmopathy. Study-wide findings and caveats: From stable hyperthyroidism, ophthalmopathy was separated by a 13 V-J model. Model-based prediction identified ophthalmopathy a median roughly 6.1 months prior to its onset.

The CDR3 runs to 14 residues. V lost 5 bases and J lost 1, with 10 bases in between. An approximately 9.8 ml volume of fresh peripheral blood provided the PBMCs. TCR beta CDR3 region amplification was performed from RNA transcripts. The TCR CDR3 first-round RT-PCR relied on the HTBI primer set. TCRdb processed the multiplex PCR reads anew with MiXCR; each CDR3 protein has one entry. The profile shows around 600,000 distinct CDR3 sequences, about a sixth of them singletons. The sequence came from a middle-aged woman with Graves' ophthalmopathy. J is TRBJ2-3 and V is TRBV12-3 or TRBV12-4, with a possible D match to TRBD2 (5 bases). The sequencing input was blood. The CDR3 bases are TGTGCCAGCAGTATGACTATCCGCACAGATACGCAGTATTTT. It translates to CASSMTIRTDTQYF.